This T cell receptor (beta chain) was sequenced for a study of identical twins' blood T cells. Whole-study findings and limits: Twins shared more top CDR3 clonotypes than unrelated donors did.

This clonotype has only a few counts. The antigen is unknown. TCR cDNA libraries came from RNA via a modified published protocol. TCRdb itself ran the 5' RACE reads through MiXCR, one entry per CDR3 protein. This sample has 300,000 to 400,000 distinct CDR3 sequences, with roughly 27% found just once. The donors were healthy female monozygous twins, three pairs in total. Likely shared infections and vaccines: all three twin pairs were reared together. The CDR3 extends over 14 amino acids. CDR1 is DFQATT and CDR2 is SNEGSKA in the germline V gene (reference sequence). V dropped 5 bases and J dropped 1 base, with 14 bases sitting between them.

The V and J genes are TRBV20-1 and TRBJ1-1, with D unclear. The sequenced sample was PBMCs. This TCR derives from a woman between 18 and 50 years old in good health. The CDR3 DNA sequence: TGCAGTGCTGAGGGCCCCGGCGGGAACACTGAAGCTTTCTTT. Amino acid sequence: CSAEGPGGNTEAFF.